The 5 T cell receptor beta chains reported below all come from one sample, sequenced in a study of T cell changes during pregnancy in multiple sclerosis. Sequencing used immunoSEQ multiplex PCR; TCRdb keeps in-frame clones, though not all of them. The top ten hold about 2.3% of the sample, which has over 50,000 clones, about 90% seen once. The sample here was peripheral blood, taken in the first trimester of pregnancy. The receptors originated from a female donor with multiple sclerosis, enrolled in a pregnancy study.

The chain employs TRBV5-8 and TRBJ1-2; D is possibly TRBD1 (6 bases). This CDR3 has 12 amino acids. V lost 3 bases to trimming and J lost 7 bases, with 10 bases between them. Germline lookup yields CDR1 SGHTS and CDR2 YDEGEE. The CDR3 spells CASSSNRVGYTF. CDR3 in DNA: TGTGCCAGCAGCTCGAACAGGGTTGGCTACACCTTC.

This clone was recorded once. In DNA form, the CDR3 reads TGCGCCAGCAGCCAAGTCATTAGCGGGGCGACTAGCACAGATACGCAGTATTTT. Its translation is CASSQVISGATSTDTQYF. The chain uses TRBV4-3 and TRBJ2-3, with 8 nucleotides matching TRBD2. Germline-derived CDR1 and CDR2 are LGHNA and YSLEER. The CDR3 totals 18 residues. Trimming removed 1 base from V and 0 bases from J; junction bases left unmatched: 9.

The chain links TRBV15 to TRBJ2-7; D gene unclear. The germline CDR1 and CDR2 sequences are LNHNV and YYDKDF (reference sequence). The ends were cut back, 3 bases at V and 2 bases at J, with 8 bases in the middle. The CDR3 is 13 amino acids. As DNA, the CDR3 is TGTGCCACCAGCAGCGGTAACCCCTACGAGCAGTACTTC. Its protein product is CATSSGNPYEQYF.

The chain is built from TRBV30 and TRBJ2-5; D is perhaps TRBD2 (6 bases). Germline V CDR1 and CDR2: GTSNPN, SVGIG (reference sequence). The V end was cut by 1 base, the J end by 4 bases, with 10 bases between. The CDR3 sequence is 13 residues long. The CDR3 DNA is TGTGCCTGGAGTGCGGGGGAAGTAGAGACCCAGTACTTC. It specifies CAWSAGEVETQYF.

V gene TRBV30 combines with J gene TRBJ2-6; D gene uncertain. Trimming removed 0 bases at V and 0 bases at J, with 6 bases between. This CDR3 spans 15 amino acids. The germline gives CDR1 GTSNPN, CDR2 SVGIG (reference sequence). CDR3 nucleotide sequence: TGTGCCTGGAGTGTAAGCCCCTCTGGGGCCAACGTCCTGACTTTC. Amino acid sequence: CAWSVSPSGANVLTF.